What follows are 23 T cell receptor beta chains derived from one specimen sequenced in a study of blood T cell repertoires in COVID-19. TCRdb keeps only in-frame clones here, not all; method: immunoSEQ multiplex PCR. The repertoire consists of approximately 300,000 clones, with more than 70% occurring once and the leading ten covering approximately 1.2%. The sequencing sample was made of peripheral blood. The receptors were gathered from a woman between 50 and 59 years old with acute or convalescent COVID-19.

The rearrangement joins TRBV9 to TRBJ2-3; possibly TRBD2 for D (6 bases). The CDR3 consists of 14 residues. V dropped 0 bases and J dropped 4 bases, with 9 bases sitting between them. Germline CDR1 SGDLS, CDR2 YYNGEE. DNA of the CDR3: TGTGCCAGCAGCGTAGCGGGAGTCCCAGATACGCAGTATTTT. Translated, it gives CASSVAGVPDTQYF.

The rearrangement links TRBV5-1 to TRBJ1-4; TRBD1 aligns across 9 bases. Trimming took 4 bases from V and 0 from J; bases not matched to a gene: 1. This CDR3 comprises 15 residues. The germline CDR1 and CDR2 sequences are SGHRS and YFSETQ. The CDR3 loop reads CASSGDRATNEKLFF. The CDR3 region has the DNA TGCGCCAGCAGCGGGGACAGGGCAACTAATGAAAAACTGTTTTTT.

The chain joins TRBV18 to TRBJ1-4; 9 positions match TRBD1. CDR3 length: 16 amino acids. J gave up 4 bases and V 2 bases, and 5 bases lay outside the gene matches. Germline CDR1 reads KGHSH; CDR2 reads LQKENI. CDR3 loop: CASSPISGQGNEKLFF. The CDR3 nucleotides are TGTGCCAGCTCACCAATCTCGGGACAGGGTAATGAAAAACTGTTTTTT.

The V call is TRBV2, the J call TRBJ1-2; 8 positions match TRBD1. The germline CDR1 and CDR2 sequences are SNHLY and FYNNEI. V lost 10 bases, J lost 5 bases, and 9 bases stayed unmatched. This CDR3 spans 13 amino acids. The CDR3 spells CAIAGTGAYGYTF. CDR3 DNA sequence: TGTGCCATCGCCGGGACAGGAGCTTATGGCTACACCTTC.

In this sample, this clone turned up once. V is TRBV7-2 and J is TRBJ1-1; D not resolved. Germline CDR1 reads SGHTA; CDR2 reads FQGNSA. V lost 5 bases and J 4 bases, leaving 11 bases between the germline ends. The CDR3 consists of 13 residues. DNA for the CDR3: TGTGCCAGCAGCAAAAATGCGGGCACTGAAGCTTTCTTT. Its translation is CASSKNAGTEAFF.

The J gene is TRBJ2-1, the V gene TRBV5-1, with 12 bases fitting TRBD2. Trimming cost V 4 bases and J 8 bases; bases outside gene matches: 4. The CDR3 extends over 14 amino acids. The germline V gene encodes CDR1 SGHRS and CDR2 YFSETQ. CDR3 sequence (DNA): TGCGCCAGCAGCACTAGCGGGGGGTCCTATGAGCAGTTCTTC. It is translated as CASSTSGGSYEQFF.

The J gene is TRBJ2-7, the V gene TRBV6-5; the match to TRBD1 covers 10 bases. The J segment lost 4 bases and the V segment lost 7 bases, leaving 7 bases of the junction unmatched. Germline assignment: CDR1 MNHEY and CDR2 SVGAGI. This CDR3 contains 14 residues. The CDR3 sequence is CASTGTGARYEQYV. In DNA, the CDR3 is TGTGCCAGCACTGGGACAGGGGCCCGATACGAGCAGTACGTC.

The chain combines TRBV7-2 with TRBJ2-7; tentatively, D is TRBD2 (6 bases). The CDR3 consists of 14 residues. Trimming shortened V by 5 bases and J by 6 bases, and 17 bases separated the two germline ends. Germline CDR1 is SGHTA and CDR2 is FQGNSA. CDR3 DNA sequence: TGTGCCAGCAGCGCCGGAGGGAGCAGGGTCGAGCAGTACTTC. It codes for CASSAGGSRVEQYF. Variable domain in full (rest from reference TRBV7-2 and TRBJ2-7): GAGVSQSPSNKVTEKGKDVELRCDPISGHTALYWYRQSLGQGLEFLIYFQGNSAPDKSGLPSDRFSAERTGGSVSTLTIQRTQQEDSAVYLCASSAGGSRVEQYFGPGTRLTVT.

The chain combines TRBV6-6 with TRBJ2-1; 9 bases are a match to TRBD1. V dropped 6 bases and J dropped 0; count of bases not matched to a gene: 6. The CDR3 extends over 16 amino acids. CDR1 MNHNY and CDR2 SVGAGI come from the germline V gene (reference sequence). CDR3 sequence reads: CASRSTGGSSYNEQFF. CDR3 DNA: TGTGCCAGCAGGTCCACAGGGGGCAGCTCCTACAATGAGCAGTTCTTC.

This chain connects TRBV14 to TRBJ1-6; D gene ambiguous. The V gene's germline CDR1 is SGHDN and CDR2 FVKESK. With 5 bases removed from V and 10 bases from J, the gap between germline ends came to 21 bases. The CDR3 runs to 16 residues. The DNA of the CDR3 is TGTGCCAGCAGCACTACCGAGGGAAGGTCAAGGTCACCCCTCCACTTT. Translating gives CASSTTEGRSRSPLHF.

The CDR3 region is CASSSPLTYEQYF. The CDR3 nucleotides are TGTGCCAGCAGCAGCCCACTTACCTACGAGCAGTACTTC. J is TRBJ2-7 and V is TRBV9, with no clear D. This CDR3 region has 13 residues. V was pared by 4 bases and J by 2 bases, with 10 bases between. In germline, CDR1 is SGDLS, CDR2 YYNGEE.

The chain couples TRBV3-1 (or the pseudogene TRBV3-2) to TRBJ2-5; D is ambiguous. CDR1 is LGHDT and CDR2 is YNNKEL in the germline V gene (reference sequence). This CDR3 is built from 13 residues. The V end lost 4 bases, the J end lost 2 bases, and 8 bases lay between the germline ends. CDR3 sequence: CASSPQAQETQYF. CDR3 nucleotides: TGTGCCAGCAGCCCGCAGGCTCAAGAGACCCAGTACTTC.

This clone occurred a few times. DNA of the CDR3: TGCGCCAGCAGAGGAGATGGTAACTATGGCTACACCTTC. Translating it yields CASRGDGNYGYTF. This chain links TRBV5-1 with TRBJ1-2; D is uncertain. This CDR3 comprises 13 residues. Trimming took off 5 bases at V and 1 base at J, with 9 bases between the two ends. Germline V gene data show CDR1 as SGHRS and CDR2 as YFSETQ.

The CDR3 protein is CASSLSPQGKGYTF. The CDR3 coding sequence is TGTGCCAGCAGTTTATCCCCACAGGGGAAGGGCTACACCTTC. This chain links TRBV27 with TRBJ1-2; the match to TRBD1 covers 7 bases. This CDR3 contains 14 residues. Looked up from germline, CDR1 is MNHEY and CDR2 is SMNVEV (reference sequence). The V and J ends lost 0 bases and 8 bases, in that order; junction bases with no gene match: 6.

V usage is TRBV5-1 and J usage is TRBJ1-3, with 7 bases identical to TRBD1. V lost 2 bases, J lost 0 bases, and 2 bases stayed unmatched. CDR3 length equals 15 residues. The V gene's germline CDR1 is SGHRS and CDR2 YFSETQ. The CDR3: CASSFTGDSGNTIYF. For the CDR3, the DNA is TGCGCCAGCAGCTTTACAGGGGACTCTGGAAACACCATATATTTT.

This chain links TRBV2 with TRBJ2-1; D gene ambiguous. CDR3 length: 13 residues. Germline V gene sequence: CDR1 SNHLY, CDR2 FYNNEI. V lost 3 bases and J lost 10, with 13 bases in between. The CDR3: CASSDAETREQFF. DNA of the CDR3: TGTGCCAGCAGTGATGCGGAGACGCGCGAGCAGTTCTTC.

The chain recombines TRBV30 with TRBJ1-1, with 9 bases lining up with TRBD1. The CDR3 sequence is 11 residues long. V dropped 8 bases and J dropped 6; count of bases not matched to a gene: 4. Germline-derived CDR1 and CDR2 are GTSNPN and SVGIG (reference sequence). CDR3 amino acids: CAGQGSSEAFF. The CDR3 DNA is TGTGCCGGACAGGGGAGCTCTGAAGCTTTCTTT. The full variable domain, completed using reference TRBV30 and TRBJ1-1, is SQTIHQWPATLVQPVGSPLSLECTVEGTSNPNLYWYRQAAGRGLQLLFYSVGIGQISSEVPQNLSASRPQDRQFILSSKKLLLSDSGFYLCAGQGSSEAFFGQGTRLTVV.

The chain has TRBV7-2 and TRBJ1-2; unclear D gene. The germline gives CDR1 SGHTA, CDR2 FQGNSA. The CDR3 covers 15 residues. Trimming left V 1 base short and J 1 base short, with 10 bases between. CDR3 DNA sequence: TGTGCCAGCAGCTTAGACTCACAGAATAACTATGGCTACACCTTC. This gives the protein CASSLDSQNNYGYTF.

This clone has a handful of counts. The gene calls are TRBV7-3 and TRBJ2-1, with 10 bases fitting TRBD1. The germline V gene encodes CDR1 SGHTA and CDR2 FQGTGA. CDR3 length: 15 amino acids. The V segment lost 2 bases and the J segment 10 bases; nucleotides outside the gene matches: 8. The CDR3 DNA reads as TGTGCCAGCAGCTTATCCCCAGACAGGGGGCAGGAGCAGTTCTTC. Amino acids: CASSLSPDRGQEQFF.

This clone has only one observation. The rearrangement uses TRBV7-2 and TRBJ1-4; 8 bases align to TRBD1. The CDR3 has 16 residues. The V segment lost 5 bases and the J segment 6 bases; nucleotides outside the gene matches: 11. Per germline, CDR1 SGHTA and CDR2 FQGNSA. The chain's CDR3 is CASSKGGQGRDEKLFF. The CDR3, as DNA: TGTGCCAGCAGCAAGGGCGGACAGGGCAGGGATGAAAAACTGTTTTTT.

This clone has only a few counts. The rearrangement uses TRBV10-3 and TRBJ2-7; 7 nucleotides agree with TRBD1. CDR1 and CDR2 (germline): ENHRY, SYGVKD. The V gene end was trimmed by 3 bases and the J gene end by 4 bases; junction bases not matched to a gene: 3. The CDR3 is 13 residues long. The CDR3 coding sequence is TGTGCCATCAGTGATGCGACAGGGTACGAGCAGTACGTC. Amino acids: CAISDATGYEQYV.

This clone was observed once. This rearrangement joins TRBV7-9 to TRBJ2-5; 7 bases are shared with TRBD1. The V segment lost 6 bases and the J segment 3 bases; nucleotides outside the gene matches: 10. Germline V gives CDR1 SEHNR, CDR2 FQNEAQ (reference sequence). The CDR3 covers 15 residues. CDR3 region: CASSSRDSEEETQYF. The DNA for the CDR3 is TGTGCCAGCAGTTCCAGGGACAGTGAGGAAGAGACCCAGTACTTC. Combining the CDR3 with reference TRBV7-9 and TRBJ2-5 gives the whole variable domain DTGVSQNPRHKITKRGQNVTFRCDPISEHNRLYWYRQTLGQGPEFLTYFQNEAQLEKSRLLSDRFSAERPKGSFSTLEIQRTEQGDSAMYLCASSSRDSEEETQYFGPGTRLLVL.

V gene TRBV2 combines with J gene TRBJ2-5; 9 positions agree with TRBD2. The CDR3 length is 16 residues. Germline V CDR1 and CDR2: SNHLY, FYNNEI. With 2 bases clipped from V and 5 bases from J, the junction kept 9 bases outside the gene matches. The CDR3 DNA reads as TGTGCCAGCAGTGAAAGGCCTAGCGGGGCCGGGGAGACCCAGTACTTC. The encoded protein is CASSERPSGAGETQYF.